These 6 T cell receptor beta chains originate from one sample sequenced in a study of sequential checkpoint blockade in melanoma. The sample's treatment: randomized to nivolumab then ipilimumab (arm A) or the reverse (arm B). TCRdb's table, derived via immunoSEQ multiplex PCR, lists solely in-frame clones and lacks some. This table has some 9,600 clones, 24% appearing once. Material: tumor tissue (inferred from file names), obtained from a patient given nivolumab and ipilimumab in sequence. The receptors were sampled from a human donor with melanoma.

The chain recombines TRBV10-1 with TRBJ2-2, with TRBD1 matching 9 bases. Germline V gene data show CDR1 as WNHNN and CDR2 as SYGVQD (reference sequence). Trimming removed 3 bases from V and 0 bases from J; junction bases left unmatched: 11. This CDR3 is 19 amino acids long. Written as DNA, the CDR3 is TGCGCCAGCAGTGAAGATGTCCCGGGACAGGGATCGAACACCGGGGAGCTGTTTTTT. Amino acid sequence: CASSEDVPGQGSNTGELFF.

The chain carries TRBV29-1 and TRBJ2-1, with D perhaps TRBD1 (6 bases). Deletions cut 0 bases from V and 6 bases from J, with 27 bases between. The CDR3 runs to 19 residues. Germline assignment: CDR1 SQVTM and CDR2 ANQGSEA. In nucleotides, the CDR3 is TGCAGCGTTGAAGATAGGGGGTTAAGGCACAGGGTGGAGCGCAATGAGCAGTTCTTC. Protein sequence: CSVEDRGLRHRVERNEQFF.

The V and J genes are TRBV18 and TRBJ2-1; TRBD2 agrees at 11 bases. This CDR3 is 17 amino acids long. Germline CDR1 KGHSH, CDR2 LQKENI. Unmatched junction bases numbered 5, after V lost 2 bases and J lost 2 bases. CDR3 nucleotide sequence: TGTGCCAGCTCACCAGGGCTAGCGGGAGGTACCTACAATGAGCAGTTCTTC. It encodes CASSPGLAGGTYNEQFF.

J is TRBJ1-3 and V is TRBV29-1; 7 positions agree with TRBD1. This CDR3 region has 12 residues. With V trimmed by 7 bases and J by 2 bases, 2 bases remained unmatched. Germline CDR1 is SQVTM and CDR2 is ANQGSEA. CDR3 residues: CSAGTAGNTIYF. CDR3 DNA sequence: TGCAGCGCAGGGACAGCTGGAAACACCATATATTTT.

The chain uses TRBV9 and TRBJ1-1; no reliable D call. CDR1 SGDLS and CDR2 YYNGEE come from the germline V gene. V was clipped by 0 bases and J by 4 bases, with 7 bases between them. CDR3 size: 13 residues. The CDR3 spells CASSVGASTEAFF. For the CDR3, the DNA is TGTGCCAGCAGCGTAGGGGCAAGCACTGAAGCTTTCTTT.

The rearrangement uses TRBV6-8 and TRBJ2-3; possibly TRBD2 for D (6 bases). Deletions cut 5 bases from V and 0 bases from J, with 15 bases between. In germline, CDR1 is MNHGY, CDR2 SAAAGT. This CDR3 is 16 amino acids long. DNA for the CDR3: TGTGCCAGCAGTAGGGGTAGCGGAACTAGCACAGATACGCAGTATTTT. Protein product: CASSRGSGTSTDTQYF.